This T cell receptor beta chain originates from a study of sequential checkpoint blockade in melanoma. About the research overall: Arm A got nivolumab then ipilimumab; arm B the reverse, 1:1. Each arm's sequence ended with maintenance nivolumab.

As for treatment: randomized to nivolumab then ipilimumab (arm A) or the reverse (arm B). No patient had prior DNA-damaging chemotherapy. Live CD3+CD8+ CD19− CD56− cells were sorted from PBMCs. V dropped 0 bases and J dropped 5 bases, with 11 bases sitting between them. The CDR3 has 14 amino acids. Germline CDR1 reads MNHEY; CDR2 reads SMNVEV (reference sequence). Data came from immunoSEQ multiplex PCR; TCRdb stores just in-frame clones and leaves some out. There are some 25,000 clones in the sample; approximately 77% occur only once, and approximately 12% lies in the top ten. The sample was CD8+ T cells sorted from blood (inferred from file names), taken from a patient given nivolumab and ipilimumab in sequence. The rearrangement uses TRBV27 and TRBJ2-7, with D tentatively TRBD2 (5 bases). The receptor was derived from a human donor with melanoma. For the CDR3, the DNA is TGTGCCAGCAGTTTATCGAGGGCTCGGAACGAGCAGTACTTC. As protein: CASSLSRARNEQYF.